Listed below are T cell receptor beta chains from one sample, sequenced in a study of regulatory T cells in long-lasting Graves disease. TCRdb reanalysed the multiplex PCR reads using MiXCR and keeps one entry per CDR3 protein. The sample records 400,000 to 450,000 distinct CDR3 sequences, just under 15% being singletons. These data also formed part of another study, on T cells in Graves' hyperthyroidism and ophthalmopathy.

The sequencing used peripheral blood mononuclear cells (PBMCs), collected at new diagnosis, from a patient treated with antithyroid drugs. The receptors were sampled from a woman under 40 with Graves disease. Both conserved end residues are part of each CDR3. The order of the fields is J gene, V gene, D gene, CDR3 protein. The D gene is left open where the match is weak.

TRBJ2-7 TRBV28 TRBD1 CASSSEDRGFPYEQYF
TRBJ2-5 TRBV12-3/TRBV12-4 . CASSFGWGKETQYF
TRBJ2-1 TRBV20-1 . CSALFYNEQFF
TRBJ2-1 TRBV18 TRBD2 CASSSSGLASSYNEQFF
TRBJ2-3 TRBV6-2/TRBV6-3 . CASSDSRDTQYF
TRBJ2-3 TRBV19 TRBD2 CASSIPAGGRTTDTQYF
TRBJ1-1 TRBV5-1 . CASQQEVGVVAFF
TRBJ2-1 TRBV20-1 TRBD2 CSARDTSGIDEQFF
TRBJ2-3 TRBV7-3 TRBD2 CASSLMTGLAGGPRADTQYF
TRBJ2-5 TRBV20-1 TRBD2 CSVLPGGLLRETQYF
TRBJ1-6 TRBV15 . CATSRDRSSYNSPLHF
TRBJ1-3 TRBV5-1 . CASSANSGNTIYF
TRBJ2-3 TRBV11-3 . CASSPGRGGRSTDTQYF
TRBJ2-7 TRBV6-5 . CASSYWRDTEQYF
TRBJ2-4 TRBV11-2 . CASSLGVAKNIQYF
TRBJ2-3 TRBV10-2 TRBD1 CASSTGGGTDTQYF
TRBJ1-2 TRBV19 . CASSIQGGGYTF
TRBJ1-6 TRBV11-2 . CASSSRVNSPLHF
TRBJ2-7 TRBV7-2 . CASSQAWEEQYF
TRBJ2-1 TRBV10-3 . CAISQGWDNEQFF
TRBJ1-2 TRBV2 TRBD1 CASSVDRAYGYTF
TRBJ2-1 TRBV5-1 . CASSLAAVSYNEQFF
TRBJ2-5 TRBV7-6 . CASSPRGRPEETQYF
TRBJ1-6 TRBV12-3/TRBV12-4 . CASSWTALSYNSPLHF
TRBJ2-2 TRBV29-1 . CSALDLTGELFF
TRBJ2-3 TRBV7-3 TRBD2 CASSLSSSGGSGDTQYF
TRBJ2-4 TRBV15 TRBD1 CATSRVTGGQVNIQYF
TRBJ1-1 TRBV11-1 . CASSRQEGAAEAFF
TRBJ1-6 TRBV7-9 . CASGLTASNSPLHF
TRBJ1-2 TRBV4-2 . CASSQDVYRYGYTF
TRBJ1-1 TRBV5-1 . CASSGVGLPEAFF
TRBJ2-1 TRBV11-2 . CASSLDPAASSYNEQFF
TRBJ1-2 TRBV2 . CASSDLGGYTF
TRBJ2-4 TRBV6-2/TRBV6-3 . CASRGFGFAKNIQYF
TRBJ2-5 TRBV11-1 . CASSLTGTEETQYF
TRBJ1-6 TRBV12-3/TRBV12-4 . CASSSHTLTNSPLHF
TRBJ2-5 TRBV27 . CASSLSARASLVKETQYF
TRBJ2-1 TRBV27 TRBD2 CASSLSFIGRSFDRNEQFF
TRBJ2-1 TRBV19 . CASSIDIATAYNEQFF
TRBJ2-3 TRBV27 TRBD1 CASQGQGAIGDTQYF
TRBJ2-1 TRBV5-4 . CASIPGGTASYNEQLF
TRBJ2-3 TRBV29-1 TRBD2 CSSRGAGPTDTQYF
TRBJ2-1 TRBV5-8 TRBD2 CASSSKGLAGGSSYNEQFF
TRBJ2-4 TRBV11-3 . CASSRLGRTKNIQYF
TRBJ2-1 TRBV28 . CASSSRTLSQNNEQFF
TRBJ2-7 TRBV28 . CASSALFGSYEQYF
TRBJ2-1 TRBV5-8 . CASSLRTWSSNEQFF